A single sample is the source of the 18 T cell receptor beta chains below, sequenced in a study of OX40 agonist ivuxolimab in advanced cancers. The receptor library was made with the immunoSEQ multiplex PCR assay. TCRdb holds this immuneACCESS table with in-frame rearrangements only. Some clones are missing; in checked studies, unresolved V genes explain under half, and the rest has no known cause. The sample records some 70,000 clones, approximately 93% of which are singletons. The top ten clones comprise 2.2% of the sample. The sample here was CD4+ or CD8+ T cells sorted from blood, taken in a trial of the OX40 agonist ivuxolimab. These receptors were obtained from an adult with an advanced solid tumor such as melanoma, head and neck, liver or kidney cancer.

J is TRBJ2-5 and V is TRBV18, with no clear D. CDR3 size: 14 residues. CDR1 is KGHSH, CDR2 LQKENI, per germline. V was shortened by 0 bases and J by 0 bases, with 5 bases between the two germline ends. The CDR3 loop reads CASSPPGYQETQYF. CDR3 nucleotide sequence: TGTGCCAGCTCACCACCGGGGTACCAAGAGACCCAGTACTTC.

The chain uses TRBV10-3 and TRBJ2-1; 10 bases are a match to TRBD2. The CDR3 runs 20 residues. Germline assignment: CDR1 ENHRY and CDR2 SYGVKD. V lost 4 bases, J lost 3 bases, and 18 bases stayed unmatched. In DNA form, the CDR3 reads TGTGCCATCAGTGCTTTATCTAGCGGGAGAGGGGGTACGTACTACAATGAGCAGTTCTTC. This gives the protein CAISALSSGRGGTYYNEQFF.

V and J are TRBV4-2 and TRBJ2-6; the match to TRBD1 covers 7 bases. Germline trimming cut 4 bases from V and 1 base from J; bases unmatched to any gene: 10. The CDR3 runs to 18 residues. Germline-derived CDR1 and CDR2 are LGHNA and YNFKEQ. The CDR3 DNA reads as TGTGCCAGCAGCCCAGAGACAGGGAGAAAATCTGGGGCCAACGTCCTGACTTTC. Translation: CASSPETGRKSGANVLTF.

The V and J genes are TRBV5-1 and TRBJ1-4, with 7 bases aligning to TRBD1. CDR1 and CDR2 from the germline V gene are SGHRS and YFSETQ. With V trimmed by 3 bases and J by 8 bases, 7 bases remained unmatched. The CDR3 covers 14 residues. CDR3 protein: CASSSTGLEEKLFF. The CDR3 DNA follows: TGCGCCAGCAGCTCGACAGGGTTGGAGGAAAAACTGTTTTTT.

The chain couples TRBV7-2 to TRBJ2-4, with D perhaps TRBD1 or TRBD2 (5 bases each). The germline CDR1 and CDR2 sequences are SGHTA and FQGNSA. This CDR3 is 14 amino acids long. The germline V and J ends were trimmed by 1 base and 6 bases, with 10 bases remaining between them. The CDR3 nucleotides read TGTGCCAGCAGCTTAGTAGGGACGGGAAACATTCAGTACTTC. It yields the protein CASSLVGTGNIQYF.

This chain connects TRBV18 to TRBJ2-2; 14 bases line up with TRBD2. This CDR3 is built from 16 residues. Per the germline V gene, CDR1 is KGHSH and CDR2 is LQKENI. V gave up 0 bases and J gave up 6 bases; unmatched junction bases: 0. This CDR3 is CASSPPGLAGAGELFF. The CDR3 region has the DNA TGTGCCAGCTCACCACCGGGACTAGCGGGAGCCGGGGAGCTGTTTTTT.

As to this clone: Germline and junction disagree at one end, which may indicate a read error. This rearrangement joins TRBV5-8 to TRBJ2-7; D perhaps matches TRBD2 (7 bases). The CDR3 spans 13 residues. Germline V lookup: CDR1 SGHTS, CDR2 YDEGEE. CDR3 coding DNA: TGTGCCAGCAGCTCACTGGAGGGGGGGGCCCCGCGCTTC. It yields the protein CASSSLEGGAPRF.

The rearrangement joins TRBV19 to TRBJ1-5, with a weak D call TRBD1 (5 bases). The V and J ends lost 9 bases and 3 bases respectively, with 12 bases between them. This CDR3 region has 13 residues. Germline V gene sequence: CDR1 LNHDA, CDR2 SQIVND (reference sequence). CDR3 coding DNA: TGTGCCAGCACCGAGACAGTCAATCAGCCCCAGCATTTT. Its protein is CASTETVNQPQHF.

J is TRBJ1-1 and V is TRBV11-2, with unresolved D. The CDR3 is made up of 14 amino acids. V lost 2 bases and J 5 bases, leaving 12 bases between the germline ends. Germline V gene sequence: CDR1 SGHAT, CDR2 FQNNGV. CDR3: CASSLSFAATEAFF. The DNA of the CDR3 is TGTGCCAGCAGCTTATCGTTCGCGGCAACTGAAGCTTTCTTT.

A single count supports this clone. This chain joins TRBV9 and TRBJ2-7; 10 bases are shared with TRBD1. Germline CDR1 is SGDLS and CDR2 is YYNGEE. The trim removed 0 bases at V and 4 bases at J, leaving 7 bases unmatched. This CDR3 has 16 residues. For the CDR3, the DNA is TGTGCCAGCAGCGTAGGGACAGGGGGATATCTTTACGAGCAGTACTTC. Its translation is CASSVGTGGYLYEQYF.

The chain links TRBV7-2 to TRBJ1-5; maybe TRBD1 (5 bases). Germline assignment: CDR1 SGHTA and CDR2 FQGNSA. CDR3 length: 13 residues. V dropped 1 base and J dropped 5 bases, with 6 bases sitting between them. The CDR3 bases are TGTGCCAGCAGCTTAGGCAGGGATCAGCCCCAGCATTTT. This encodes CASSLGRDQPQHF.

This chain uses TRBV6-1 with TRBJ1-2; D unresolved. V was shortened by 7 bases and J by 4 bases, with 10 bases between the two germline ends. The germline gives CDR1 MNHNS, CDR2 SASEGT. This CDR3 has 12 amino acids. CDR3 amino acids: CASKDGVYGYTF. CDR3 sequence (DNA): TGTGCCAGCAAGGACGGAGTCTATGGCTACACCTTC.

The chain combines TRBV5-1 with TRBJ1-1; possible D gene TRBD1, 6 bases. Per germline, CDR1 SGHRS and CDR2 YFSETQ. The CDR3 is made up of 16 amino acids. V lost 3 bases and J lost 0, with 15 bases in between. The CDR3 reads CASSSGTLLMNTEAFF. The CDR3 DNA follows: TGCGCCAGCAGCTCCGGGACACTGCTTATGAACACTGAAGCTTTCTTT.

J is TRBJ1-1 and V is TRBV20-1; TRBD1 is a possible D gene (5 bases). Trimming left V 4 bases short and J 6 bases short, with 9 bases between. Germline CDR1 is DFQATT and CDR2 is SNEGSKA (reference sequence). The length of the CDR3 is 11 residues. For the CDR3, the DNA is TGCAGTGCTAAGGGGTGGTCTGAAGCTTTCTTT. It codes for CSAKGWSEAFF.

V gene TRBV11-3 combines with J gene TRBJ2-5; D perhaps matches TRBD1 (6 bases). The assigned J gene may be wrong: the sequence end matches TRBJ2-7 better. The germline V gene has CDR1 SGHNT and CDR2 YENEEA. The CDR3 consists of 17 residues. The CDR3 loop is CASSLDGNGDIAYEQYF. The CDR3 DNA follows: TGTGCCAGCAGCTTAGACGGGAATGGGGACATAGCCTACGAGCAGTACTTC.

The DNA for the CDR3 is TGCGCCAGCAGCCTTAGAACGGACAGGGCCGGCGGGCAGTACTTC. This sequence encodes CASSLRTDRAGGQYF. The V call is TRBV5-1, the J call TRBJ2-7; 8 positions agree with TRBD1. Per the germline V gene, CDR1 is SGHRS and CDR2 is YFSETQ. CDR3 length: 15 amino acids. V lost 4 bases to trimming and J lost 9 bases; unmatched junction nucleotides: 15.

This rearrangement joins TRBV7-2 to TRBJ2-2; 12 bases are a match to TRBD1. The V and J ends lost 8 bases and 6 bases, in that order; junction bases with no gene match: 10. This CDR3 contains 16 residues. Germline V CDR1 and CDR2: SGHTA, FQGNSA. CDR3 amino acids: CASEKRGQGAAGELFF. The CDR3 DNA reads as TGTGCCAGCGAAAAACGGGGACAGGGGGCGGCCGGGGAGCTGTTTTTT.

The rearrangement links TRBV11-3 to TRBJ2-5, with 8 bases matching TRBD1. The J call may be incorrect, as the DNA end agrees better with TRBJ2-7. Germline V gene lookup returns CDR1 SGHNT and CDR2 YENEEA. This CDR3 contains 14 residues. The CDR3 region has the DNA TGTGCCAGCAGCTCCGACAGGGGATCCTACGAGCAGTACTTC. This gives the protein CASSSDRGSYEQYF.